Shown below are 5 T cell receptor beta chains from a single sample sequenced in a study of cytomegalovirus exposure and HLA in healthy donors. The study ran its PCR with 60 Vbeta and 13 Jbeta primers. Sequenced by immunoSEQ multiplex PCR; TCRdb stores in-frame clones only, minus some. The repertoire consists of roughly 89,000 clones, with around 74% occurring once and the leading ten covering around 9.1%. Sequencing used PBMCs. These receptor sequences come from a man aged 25 to 40 in good health and CMV-seropositive.

The rearrangement links TRBV5-1 to TRBJ2-2; the D gene is possibly TRBD1 (6 bases). CDR1 and CDR2 (germline): SGHRS, YFSETQ. The CDR3 sequence is 13 residues long. The V end lost 3 bases, the J end lost 5 bases, and 8 bases lay between the germline ends. CDR3 amino acids: CASSSQGTGELFF. As DNA, the CDR3 is TGCGCCAGCAGCTCTCAGGGGACCGGGGAGCTGTTTTTT.

The chain links TRBV30 to TRBJ1-5; 8 nucleotides align to TRBD1. Germline CDR1 GTSNPN, CDR2 SVGIG (reference sequence). Trimming at V came to 8 bases and at J to 0 bases, leaving 6 bases not matched to a gene. The CDR3 spans 14 residues. This chain's CDR3 is CAATTGDSNQPQHF. The CDR3 region has the DNA TGTGCCGCCACGACAGGGGATAGCAATCAGCCCCAGCATTTT. The variable domain in full, with the rest retrieved from reference TRBV30 and TRBJ1-5, is SQTIHQWPATLVQPVGSPLSLECTVEGTSNPNLYWYRQAAGRGLQLLFYSVGIGQISSEVPQNLSASRPQDRQFILSSKKLLLSDSGFYLCAATTGDSNQPQHFGDGTRLSIL.

This sequence joins TRBV5-1 and TRBJ2-7; possibly TRBD1 for D (6 bases). V was trimmed by 4 bases and J by 4 bases, leaving 12 bases between them. This CDR3 contains 13 residues. Germline CDR1 reads SGHRS; CDR2 reads YFSETQ. The CDR3 region is CASSGDNGYEQYF. In DNA, the CDR3 is TGCGCCAGCAGCGGGGACAACGGGTACGAGCAGTACTTC. The whole variable domain, filled in from reference TRBV5-1 and TRBJ2-7, reads KAGVTQTPRYLIKTRGQQVTLSCSPISGHRSVSWYQQTPGQGLQFLFEYFSETQRNKGNFPGRFSGRQFSNSRSEMNVSTLELGDSALYLCASSGDNGYEQYFGPGTRLTVT.

The chain couples TRBV5-1 to TRBJ2-2; a possible D gene is TRBD1 (6 bases). The CDR3 consists of 13 residues. CDR1 and CDR2 from the germline V gene are SGHRS and YFSETQ. The germline V and J ends were trimmed by 4 bases and 6 bases, with 10 bases remaining between them. In DNA form, the CDR3 reads TGCGCCAGCAGCGCAGGGGTTGCCGGGGAGCTGTTTTTT. Protein product: CASSAGVAGELFF.

The count of this clone is one. V gene TRBV29-1 combines with J gene TRBJ1-1; 7 bases are shared with TRBD1. Germline V gene data show CDR1 as SQVTM and CDR2 as ANQGSEA. This CDR3 contains 14 residues. V gave up 6 bases and J gave up 0 bases; unmatched junction bases: 7. The CDR3 spells CSVTRDSMNTEAFF. CDR3 sequence (DNA): TGCAGCGTAACCCGGGACAGCATGAACACTGAAGCTTTCTTT.